This T cell receptor (beta chain) was recovered during a study of shared clonotypes between healthy human individuals. The study, taken as a whole, reports: Relative to memory subsets, naive subsets generally showed larger estimated richness. In having few donors, the study represented limited genetic and exposure-history diversity. Generation of non-shared clonotypes was less probable than generation of clonotypes shared by all four donors.

The V gene end was trimmed by 0 bases and the J gene end by 2 bases; junction bases not matched to a gene: 8. The germline CDR1 and CDR2 sequences are SQVTM and ANQGSEA. The CDR3 length is 16 residues. As regards this clone: Antigen unknown.

Every subset had its genomic DNA shared out evenly among several immunoSEQ plates. Sequencing was performed with immunoSEQ multiplex PCR; in TCRdb, only in-frame clones are kept and a portion is missing. This repertoire shows over 950,000 clones, approximately 80% found once; its top ten account for 0.89%. Sequencing was performed on memory CD4+ T cells from PBMCs. Indicated subset: CD45RA-negative fraction. The chain employs TRBV29-1 and TRBJ1-2; TRBD1 agrees at 8 bases. The receptor's source is a man aged 18 to 35 in good health. Some clones in this sample may be carry-over from other donors' samples. The CDR3 sequence is CSVEEGRGRTNYGYTF. For the CDR3, the DNA is TGCAGCGTTGAAGAGGGCAGGGGGCGAACCAACTATGGCTACACCTTC.